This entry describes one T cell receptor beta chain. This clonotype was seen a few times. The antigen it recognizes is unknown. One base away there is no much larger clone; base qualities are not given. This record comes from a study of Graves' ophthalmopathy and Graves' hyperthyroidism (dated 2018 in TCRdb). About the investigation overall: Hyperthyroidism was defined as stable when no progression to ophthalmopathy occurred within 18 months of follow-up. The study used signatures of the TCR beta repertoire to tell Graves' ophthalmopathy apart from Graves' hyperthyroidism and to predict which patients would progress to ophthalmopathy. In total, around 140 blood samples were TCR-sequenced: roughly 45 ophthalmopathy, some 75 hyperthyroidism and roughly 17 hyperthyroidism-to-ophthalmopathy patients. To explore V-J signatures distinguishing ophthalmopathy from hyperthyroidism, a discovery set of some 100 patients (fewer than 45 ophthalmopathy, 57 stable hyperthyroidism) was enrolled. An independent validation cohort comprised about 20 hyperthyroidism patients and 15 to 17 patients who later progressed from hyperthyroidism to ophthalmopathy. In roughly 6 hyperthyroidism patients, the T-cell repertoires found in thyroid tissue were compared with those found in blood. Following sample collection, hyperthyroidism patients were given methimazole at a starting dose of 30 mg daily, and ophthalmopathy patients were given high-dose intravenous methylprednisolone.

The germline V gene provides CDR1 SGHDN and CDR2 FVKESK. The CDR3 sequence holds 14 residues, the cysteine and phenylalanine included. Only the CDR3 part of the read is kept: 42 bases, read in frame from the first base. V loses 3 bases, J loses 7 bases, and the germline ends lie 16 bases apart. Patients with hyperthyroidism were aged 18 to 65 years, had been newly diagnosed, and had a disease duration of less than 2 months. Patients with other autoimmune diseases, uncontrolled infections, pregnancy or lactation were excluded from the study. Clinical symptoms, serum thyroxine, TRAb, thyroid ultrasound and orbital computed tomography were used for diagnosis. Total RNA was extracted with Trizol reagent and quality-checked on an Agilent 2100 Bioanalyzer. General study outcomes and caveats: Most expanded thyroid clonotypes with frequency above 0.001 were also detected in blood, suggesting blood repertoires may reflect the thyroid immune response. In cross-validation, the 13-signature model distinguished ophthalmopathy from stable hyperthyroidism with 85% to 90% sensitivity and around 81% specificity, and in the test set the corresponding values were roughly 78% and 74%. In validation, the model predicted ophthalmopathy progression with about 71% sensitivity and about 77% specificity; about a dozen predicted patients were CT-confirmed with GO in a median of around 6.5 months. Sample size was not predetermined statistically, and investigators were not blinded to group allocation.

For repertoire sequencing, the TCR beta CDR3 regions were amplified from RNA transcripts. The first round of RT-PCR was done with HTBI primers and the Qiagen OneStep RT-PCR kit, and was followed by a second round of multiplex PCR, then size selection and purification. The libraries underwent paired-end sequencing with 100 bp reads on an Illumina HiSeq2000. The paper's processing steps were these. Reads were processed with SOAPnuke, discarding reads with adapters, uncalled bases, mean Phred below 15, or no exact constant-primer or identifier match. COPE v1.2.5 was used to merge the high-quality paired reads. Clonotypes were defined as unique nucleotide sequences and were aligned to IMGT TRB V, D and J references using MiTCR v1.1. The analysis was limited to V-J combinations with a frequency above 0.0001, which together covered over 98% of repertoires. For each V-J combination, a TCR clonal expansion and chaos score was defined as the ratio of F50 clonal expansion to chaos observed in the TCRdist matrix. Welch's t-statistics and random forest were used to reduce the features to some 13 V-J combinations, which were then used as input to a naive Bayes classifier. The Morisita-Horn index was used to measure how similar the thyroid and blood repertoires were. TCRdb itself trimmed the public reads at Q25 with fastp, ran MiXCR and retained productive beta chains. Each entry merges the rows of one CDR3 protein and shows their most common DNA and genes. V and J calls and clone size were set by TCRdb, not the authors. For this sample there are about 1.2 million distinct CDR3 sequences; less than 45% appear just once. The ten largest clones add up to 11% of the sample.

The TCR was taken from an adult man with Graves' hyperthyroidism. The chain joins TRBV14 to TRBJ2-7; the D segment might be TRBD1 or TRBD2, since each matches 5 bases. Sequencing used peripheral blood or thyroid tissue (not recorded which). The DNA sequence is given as TGTGCCAGCAGCCACCCCGGGACGGTTTTAGAGCAGTACTTC. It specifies CASSHPGTVLEQYF.